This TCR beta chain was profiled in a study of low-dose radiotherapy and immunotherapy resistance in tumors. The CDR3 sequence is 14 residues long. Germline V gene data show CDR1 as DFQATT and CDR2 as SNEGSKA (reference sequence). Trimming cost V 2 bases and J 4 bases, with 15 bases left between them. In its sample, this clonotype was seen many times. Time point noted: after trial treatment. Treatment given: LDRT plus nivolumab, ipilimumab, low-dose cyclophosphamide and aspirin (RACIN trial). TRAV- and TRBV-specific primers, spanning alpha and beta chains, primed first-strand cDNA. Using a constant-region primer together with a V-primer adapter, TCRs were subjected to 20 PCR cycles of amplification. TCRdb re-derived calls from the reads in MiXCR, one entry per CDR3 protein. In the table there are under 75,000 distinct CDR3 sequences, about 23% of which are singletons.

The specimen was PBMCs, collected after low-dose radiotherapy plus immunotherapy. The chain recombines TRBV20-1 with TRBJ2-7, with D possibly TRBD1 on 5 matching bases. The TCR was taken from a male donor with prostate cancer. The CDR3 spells CSARPITPGYEQYF. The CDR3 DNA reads TGCAGTGCTAGACCCATAACCCCAGGGTACGAGCAGTACTTC.